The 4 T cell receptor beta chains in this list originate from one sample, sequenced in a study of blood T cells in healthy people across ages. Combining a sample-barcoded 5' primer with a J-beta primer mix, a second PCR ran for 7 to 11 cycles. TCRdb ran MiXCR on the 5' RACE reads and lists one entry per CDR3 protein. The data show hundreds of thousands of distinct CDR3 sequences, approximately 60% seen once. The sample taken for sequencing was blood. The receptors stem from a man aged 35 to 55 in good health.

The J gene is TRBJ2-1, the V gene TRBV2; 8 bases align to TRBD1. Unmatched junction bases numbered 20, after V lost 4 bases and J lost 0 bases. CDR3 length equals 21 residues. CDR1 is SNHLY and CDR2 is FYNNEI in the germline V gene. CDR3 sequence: CASSVWVPGQVFRSSYNEQFF. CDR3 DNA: TGTGCCAGCAGTGTATGGGTTCCGGGACAGGTATTCCGAAGCTCCTACAATGAGCAGTTCTTC.

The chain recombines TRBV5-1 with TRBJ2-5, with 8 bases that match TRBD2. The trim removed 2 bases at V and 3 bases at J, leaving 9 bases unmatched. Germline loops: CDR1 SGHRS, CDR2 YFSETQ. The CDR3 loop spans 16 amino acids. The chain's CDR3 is CASSFRPAGEEETQYF. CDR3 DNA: TGCGCCAGCAGCTTTCGTCCAGCGGGAGAGGAAGAGACCCAGTACTTC.

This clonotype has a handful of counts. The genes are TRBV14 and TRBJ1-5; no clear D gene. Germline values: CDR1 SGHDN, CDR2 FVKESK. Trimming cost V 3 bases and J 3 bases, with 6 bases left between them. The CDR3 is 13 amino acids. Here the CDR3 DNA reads TGTGCCAGCAGCCAGGATAACAATCAGCCCCAGCATTTT. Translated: CASSQDNNQPQHF.

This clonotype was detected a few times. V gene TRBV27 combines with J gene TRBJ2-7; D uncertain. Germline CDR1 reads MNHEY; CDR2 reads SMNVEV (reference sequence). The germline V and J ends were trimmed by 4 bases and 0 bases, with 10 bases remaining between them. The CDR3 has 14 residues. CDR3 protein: CASSYPGHSYEQYF. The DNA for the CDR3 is TGTGCCAGCAGTTACCCAGGTCACTCCTACGAGCAGTACTTC.